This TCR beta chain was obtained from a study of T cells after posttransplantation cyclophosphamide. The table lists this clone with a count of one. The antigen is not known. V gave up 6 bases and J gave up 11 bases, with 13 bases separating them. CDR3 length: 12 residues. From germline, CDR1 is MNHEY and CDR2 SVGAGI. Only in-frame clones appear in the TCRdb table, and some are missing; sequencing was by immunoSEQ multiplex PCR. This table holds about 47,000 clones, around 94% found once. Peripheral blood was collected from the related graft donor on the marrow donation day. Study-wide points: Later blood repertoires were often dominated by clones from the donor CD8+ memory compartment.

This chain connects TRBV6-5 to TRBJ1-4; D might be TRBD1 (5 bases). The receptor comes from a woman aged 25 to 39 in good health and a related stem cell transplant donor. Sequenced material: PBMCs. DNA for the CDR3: TGTGCCAGCAGACGTTCCGGGGGTAAACTGTTTTTT. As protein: CASRRSGGKLFF.